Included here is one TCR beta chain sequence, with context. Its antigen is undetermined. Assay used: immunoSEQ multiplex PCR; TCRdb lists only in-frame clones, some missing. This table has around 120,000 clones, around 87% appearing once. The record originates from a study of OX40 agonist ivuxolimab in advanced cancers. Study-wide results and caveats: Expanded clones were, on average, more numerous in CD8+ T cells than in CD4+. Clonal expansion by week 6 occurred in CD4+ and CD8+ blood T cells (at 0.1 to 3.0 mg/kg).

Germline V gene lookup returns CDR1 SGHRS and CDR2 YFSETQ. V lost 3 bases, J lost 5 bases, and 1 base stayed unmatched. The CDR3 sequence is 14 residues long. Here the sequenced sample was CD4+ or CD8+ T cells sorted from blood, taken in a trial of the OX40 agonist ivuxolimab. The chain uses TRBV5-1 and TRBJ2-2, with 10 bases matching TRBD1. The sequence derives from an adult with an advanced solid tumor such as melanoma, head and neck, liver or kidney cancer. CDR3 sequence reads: CASSWGQGTGELFF. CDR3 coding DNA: TGCGCCAGCAGCTGGGGACAGGGGACCGGGGAGCTGTTTTTT.